Shown below are 29 T cell receptor beta chains from a single sample sequenced in a study of regulatory T cells in long-lasting Graves disease. Arm-PCR with iRepertoire HTBI primers amplified the CDR3 regions for these TCR beta libraries. TCRdb fed the multiplex PCR reads into MiXCR, producing one record per CDR3 protein. The sample carries 400,000 to 650,000 distinct CDR3 sequences, roughly 15% recorded once. Described time point: newly diagnosed GD, antithyroid drugs for less than 3 months. Scientists built the TCR library using RNA that was extracted from PBMCs. The sample also formed part of further work on T cells in Graves' hyperthyroidism and ophthalmopathy.

The material was peripheral blood mononuclear cells (PBMCs), obtained at new diagnosis, from a patient treated with antithyroid drugs. All receptors come from a woman between 40 and 65 years old with Graves disease.

This clonotype was observed many times. The chain links TRBV10-3 to TRBJ1-2, with D perhaps TRBD1 (5 bases). Germline V lookup: CDR1 ENHRY, CDR2 SYGVKD. The CDR3 extends over 13 amino acids. V lost 3 bases, J lost 4 bases, and 9 bases lay in between. Here the CDR3 reads CAISETGTYGYTF. The DNA for the CDR3 is TGTGCCATCAGTGAAACCGGGACCTATGGCTACACCTTC.

V is TRBV24-1 and J is TRBJ1-2; a weak D match, TRBD1 (6 bases). Between the trimmed V and J ends, which lost 6 bases and 3 bases, there was a span of 16 bases. CDR3 size: 15 residues. The germline gives CDR1 KGHDR, CDR2 SFDVKD. CDR3: CATSMGGSRDYGYTF. The CDR3 bases are TGTGCCACCAGTATGGGGGGCAGTAGGGACTATGGCTACACCTTC.

About this clonotype itself: Possible read error: a much larger clone is one base away. V is TRBV20-1 and J is TRBJ2-5; possible D gene TRBD1, 5 bases. Per the germline V gene, CDR1 is DFQATT and CDR2 is SNEGSKA (reference sequence). Trimming took 2 bases from V and 4 from J, leaving 14 bases between them. The CDR3 consists of 14 residues. As DNA, the CDR3 is TGCAGTGCTAGATCGGCGGTGGGGCGAGAGACCCAGTACTTC. It yields the protein CSARSAVGRETQYF.

This clonotype has at least ten counts. This chain links TRBV6-2 or TRBV6-3 with TRBJ2-7, with 9 bases aligning to TRBD2. CDR3 size: 15 residues. V lost 6 bases, J lost 4 bases, and 10 bases stayed unmatched. CDR1 is MNHEY, CDR2 SVGEGT, per germline. The CDR3 sequence is CASRASGVGGYEQYF. CDR3 coding DNA: TGTGCCAGCAGGGCTAGCGGGGTAGGCGGTTACGAGCAGTACTTC.

In this sample, this clonotype turned up a few times. J is TRBJ1-2 and V is TRBV14; unclear D gene. The CDR3 loop spans 14 amino acids. The germline CDR1 and CDR2 sequences are SGHDN and FVKESK. Trimming removed 2 bases at V and 5 bases at J, with 12 bases between. CDR3 loop: CASSQMTIGYGYTF. CDR3 nucleotides: TGTGCCAGCAGCCAAATGACGATAGGGTATGGCTACACCTTC. The full variable domain, rest sourced from reference TRBV14 and TRBJ1-2, is EAGVTQFPSHSVIEKGQTVTLRCDPISGHDNLYWYRRVMGKEIKFLLHFVKESKQDESGMPNNRFLAERTGGTYSTLKVQPAELEDSGVYFCASSQMTIGYGYTFGSGTRLTVV.

This clonotype has at least ten counts. J is TRBJ2-2 and V is TRBV3-1; TRBD1 matches at 7 bases. This CDR3 is built from 13 residues. The trim removed 1 base at V and 10 bases at J, leaving 3 bases unmatched. Germline V gene data show CDR1 as LGHDT and CDR2 as YNNKEL (reference sequence). CDR3 bases: TGTGCCAGCAGCCAAGCAGACAGGGTGGAGCTGTTTTTT. As protein: CASSQADRVELFF. The variable domain in full, completed from reference TRBV3-1 and TRBJ2-2, reads DTAVSQTPKYLVTQMGNDKSIKCEQNLGHDTMYWYKQDSKKFLKIMFSYNNKELIINETVPNRFSPKSPDKAHLNLHINSLELGDSAVYFCASSQADRVELFFGEGSRLTVL.

This clonotype was seen ten or more times. The V and J genes are TRBV12-3 or TRBV12-4 and TRBJ1-5; 7 nucleotides align to TRBD1. This CDR3 has 15 residues. V shed 6 bases and J 4 bases; nucleotides not matched to a gene: 9. CDR3 sequence (DNA): TGTGCCAGCAGGCCGACAGGGCCAGGGAATCAGCCCCAGCATTTT. Translating gives CASRPTGPGNQPQHF.

The chain has TRBV3-1 and TRBJ1-1; tentatively, D is TRBD1 (5 bases). The ends were cut back, 1 base at V and 6 bases at J, with 12 bases in the middle. The CDR3 covers 14 residues. Germline V lookup: CDR1 LGHDT, CDR2 YNNKEL (reference sequence). CDR3 amino acids: CASSQVLGGSEAFF. The CDR3 DNA is TGTGCCAGCAGCCAAGTTTTGGGGGGGTCTGAAGCTTTCTTT.

Only a few counts were recorded for this clonotype. The rearrangement joins TRBV15 to TRBJ1-4; no clear D gene. The germline CDR1 and CDR2 sequences are LNHNV and YYDKDF (reference sequence). V shed 6 bases and J shed 0 bases, with 5 bases lying between them. The CDR3 is 13 residues long. CDR3 residues: CATRNATNEKLFF. The CDR3 coding sequence is TGTGCCACCAGGAACGCAACTAATGAAAAACTGTTTTTT.

The gene calls are TRBV30 and TRBJ1-1; TRBD1 aligns across 7 bases. The germline CDR1 and CDR2 sequences are GTSNPN and SVGIG (reference sequence). The CDR3 loop spans 14 amino acids. Unmatched junction bases numbered 8, after V lost 3 bases and J lost 4 bases. DNA of the CDR3: TGTGCCTGGAGGCCCCGACAGGGAGCCACTGAAGCTTTCTTT. It specifies CAWRPRQGATEAFF.

This clonotype appeared a single time. The chain carries TRBV28 and TRBJ2-7; D is unclear. Trimming took 2 bases from V and 1 from J, leaving 15 bases between them. Looked up from germline, CDR1 is MDHEN and CDR2 is SYDVKM. This CDR3 has 16 amino acids. The CDR3 DNA reads as TGTGCCAGCAGTTTAAATAGGTGGACGTCTTCCTACGAGCAGTACTTC. It encodes CASSLNRWTSSYEQYF.

This clonotype appeared many times. The junction does not match germline at one end; this may be a read error. The J gene is TRBJ1-1, the V gene TRBV5-1, with D unresolved. The CDR3 loop spans 14 amino acids. Germline-derived CDR1 and CDR2 are SGHRS and YFSETQ. The chain's CDR3 is CASSWGGMNTEAFF. CDR3 nucleotide sequence: TGTGCCAGCAGCTGGGGAGGGATGAACACTGAAGCTTTCTTT.

Comments on this clonotype: It may be a read error: a sequence one base away is much more abundant. The chain has TRBV12-3 or TRBV12-4 and TRBJ2-1; D is uncertain. This CDR3 comprises 12 residues. The germline V and J ends were trimmed by 8 bases and 7 bases, with 12 bases remaining between them. The CDR3 loop is CASGFSGNEQFF. The CDR3 nucleotides read TGTGCCAGCGGATTCTCTGGGAATGAGCAGTTCTTC.

The rearrangement joins TRBV20-1 to TRBJ1-1; the D is unclear. CDR1 and CDR2 (germline): DFQATT, SNEGSKA (reference sequence). V was trimmed by 0 bases and J by 0 bases, leaving 5 bases between them. The CDR3 is made up of 13 amino acids. The DNA of the CDR3 is TGCAGTGCTAGAGATCGATTGAACACTGAAGCTTTCTTT. It specifies CSARDRLNTEAFF.

V gene TRBV18 combines with J gene TRBJ2-6, with 9 bases aligning to TRBD2. The CDR3 totals 17 residues. Trimming took 6 bases from V and 2 from J; bases not matched to a gene: 8. Per the germline V gene, CDR1 is KGHSH and CDR2 is LQKENI. The CDR3 region is CASSLTSGNTGANVLTF. The CDR3 region has the DNA TGTGCCAGCTCGCTGACTAGCGGAAATACTGGGGCCAACGTCCTGACTTTC. Looking up the rest from reference TRBV18 and TRBJ2-6 gives the full variable domain: NAGVMQNPRHLVRRRGQEARLRCSPMKGHSHVYWYRQLPEEGLKFMVYLQKENIIDESGMPKERFSAEFPKEGPSILRIQQVVRGDSAAYFCASSLTSGNTGANVLTFGAGSRLTVL.

In its sample, this clonotype was seen a few times. The chain carries TRBV27 and TRBJ2-2; either TRBD1 or TRBD2 may fit D (5 bases each). The CDR3 length is 15 residues. Looked up from germline, CDR1 is MNHEY and CDR2 is SMNVEV (reference sequence). Trimming took 6 bases from V and 3 from J, leaving 14 bases between them. CDR3 sequence (DNA): TGTGCCAGCAGAGCCGGGACGGACTACACCGGGGAGCTGTTTTTT. Protein product: CASRAGTDYTGELFF.

The chain links TRBV19 to TRBJ1-2, with D possibly being TRBD1 (5 bases). The CDR3 has 14 amino acids. Germline values: CDR1 LNHDA, CDR2 SQIVND (reference sequence). The germline V and J ends were trimmed by 5 bases and 4 bases, with 14 bases remaining between them. CDR3 nucleotide sequence: TGTGCCAGTAGTGCCCCGACAGTAAGCTATGGCTACACCTTC. This sequence encodes CASSAPTVSYGYTF.

Comment on this clonotype: This may be a read error: a much more frequent sequence differs by one nucleotide. This chain connects TRBV28 to TRBJ1-2; 9 bases fit TRBD1. This CDR3 has 15 residues. Per germline, CDR1 MDHEN and CDR2 SYDVKM. The CDR3 is CASGLPGTGWYGYTF. The CDR3 nucleotides are TGTGCCAGCGGTTTGCCAGGGACAGGGTGGTATGGCTACACCTTC.

The chain combines TRBV5-1 with TRBJ1-4; perhaps TRBD1 as D (5 bases). The CDR3 contains 16 residues. V lost 4 bases and J 6 bases, leaving 19 bases between the germline ends. Per the germline V gene, CDR1 is SGHRS and CDR2 is YFSETQ. The CDR3 reads CASSLGLGTRDEKLFF. Written as DNA, the CDR3 is TGCGCCAGCAGCCTGGGTTTGGGGACTAGGGATGAAAAACTGTTTTTT.

The rearrangement links TRBV28 to TRBJ2-7; D may be TRBD1 (6 bases). This CDR3 spans 13 amino acids. Germline CDR1 MDHEN, CDR2 SYDVKM. V dropped 5 bases and J dropped 6 bases, with 14 bases sitting between them. The CDR3, as DNA: TGTGCCAGCAGTACCGTACAGGGCTCCGAGCAGTACTTC. Its translation is CASSTVQGSEQYF.

DNA of the CDR3: TGTGCCAGCAGTCTCTGGACAGGGAATCAGCCCCAGCATTTT. This translates into CASSLWTGNQPQHF. The chain uses TRBV27 and TRBJ1-5, with 8 bases identical to TRBD1. CDR1 is MNHEY, CDR2 SMNVEV, per germline (reference sequence). Trimming cost V 5 bases and J 4 bases; bases outside gene matches: 4. This CDR3 is 14 amino acids long.

This clonotype showed up just a few times. Here the CDR3 reads CATSDPDSAVVEQYF. In nucleotides, the CDR3 is TGTGCCACCAGTGACCCTGACAGTGCCGTCGTTGAGCAGTACTTC. The rearrangement uses TRBV24-1 and TRBJ2-7; the D gene is possibly TRBD1 (5 bases). The germline V and J ends were trimmed by 4 bases and 7 bases, with 19 bases remaining between them. Germline V CDR1 and CDR2: KGHDR, SFDVKD. The CDR3 loop spans 15 amino acids.

At least ten counts were recorded for this clonotype. The chain links TRBV9 to TRBJ2-2; D uncertain. There are 12 residues in the CDR3. Trimming took off 3 bases at V and 2 bases at J, with 2 bases between the two ends. Germline V gene sequence: CDR1 SGDLS, CDR2 YYNGEE. As DNA, the CDR3 is TGTGCCAGCAGCGCTAACACCGGGGAGCTGTTTTTT. Protein product: CASSANTGELFF.

This clonotype was seen many times. The rearrangement links TRBV6-1 to TRBJ1-1, with 7 bases matching TRBD1. In germline, CDR1 is MNHNS, CDR2 SASEGT. The CDR3 totals 14 residues. V shed 9 bases and J 4 bases; nucleotides not matched to a gene: 11. CDR3 bases: TGTGCCAGTGGGACAGAACGAGGATTCACTGAAGCTTTCTTT. Encoded protein: CASGTERGFTEAFF.

The chain uses TRBV3-1 and TRBJ1-5, with a tentative D call TRBD1 (5 bases). V was shortened by 1 base and J by 2 bases, with 9 bases between the two germline ends. Germline V lookup: CDR1 LGHDT, CDR2 YNNKEL (reference sequence). The length of the CDR3 is 15 residues. CDR3 DNA sequence: TGTGCCAGCAGCCAAGCCACGGGGGGCAATCAGCCCCAGCATTTT. This translates into CASSQATGGNQPQHF.

This clonotype was seen at least ten times. The chain recombines TRBV9 with TRBJ1-1, with a possible D match to TRBD1 (6 bases). With 0 bases removed from V and 0 bases from J, the gap between germline ends came to 12 bases. The CDR3 consists of 16 residues. Germline V gene lookup returns CDR1 SGDLS and CDR2 YYNGEE. The DNA of the CDR3 is TGTGCCAGCAGCGTAGGACAGGCCGCTATGAACACTGAAGCTTTCTTT. This codes for CASSVGQAAMNTEAFF.

This clonotype was counted ten times or more. The chain carries TRBV27 and TRBJ2-7; the D is unclear. V dropped 3 bases and J dropped 3 bases, with 9 bases sitting between them. The germline V gene encodes CDR1 MNHEY and CDR2 SMNVEV (reference sequence). The CDR3 is 13 amino acids. CDR3 in amino acids: CASSFGRLYEQYF. The CDR3 bases are TGTGCCAGCAGTTTTGGTCGACTCTACGAGCAGTACTTC.

This clonotype occurred many times. The chain combines TRBV18 with TRBJ1-5, with a possible D match to TRBD1 (5 bases). This CDR3 has 15 amino acids. Germline CDR1 KGHSH, CDR2 LQKENI. The germline V and J ends were trimmed by 8 bases and 2 bases, with 16 bases remaining between them. The CDR3 bases are TGTGCCAGCAGCCCCCCGGGGCAGGGCAATCAGCCCCAGCATTTT. Translated, it gives CASSPPGQGNQPQHF.

V and J are TRBV27 and TRBJ2-5; the match to TRBD2 covers 8 bases. From germline, CDR1 is MNHEY and CDR2 SMNVEV (reference sequence). The CDR3 is 13 amino acids. Unmatched junction bases numbered 2, after V lost 4 bases and J lost 4 bases. CDR3 coding DNA: TGTGCCAGCAGTTGGGCGGGGGGAGAGACCCAGTACTTC. This translates into CASSWAGGETQYF.